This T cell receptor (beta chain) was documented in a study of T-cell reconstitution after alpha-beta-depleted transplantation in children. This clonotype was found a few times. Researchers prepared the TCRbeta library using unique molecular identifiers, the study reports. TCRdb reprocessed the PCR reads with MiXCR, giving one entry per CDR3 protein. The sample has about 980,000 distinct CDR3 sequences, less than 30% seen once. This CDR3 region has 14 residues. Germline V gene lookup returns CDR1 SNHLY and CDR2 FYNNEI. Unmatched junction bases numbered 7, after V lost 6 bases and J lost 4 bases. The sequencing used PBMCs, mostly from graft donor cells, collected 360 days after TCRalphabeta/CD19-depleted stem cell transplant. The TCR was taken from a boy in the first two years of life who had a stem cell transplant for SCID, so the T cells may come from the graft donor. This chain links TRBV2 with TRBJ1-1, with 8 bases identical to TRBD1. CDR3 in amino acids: CASRPDRVSTEAFF. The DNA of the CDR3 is TGTGCCAGCAGGCCGGACAGGGTCAGCACTGAAGCTTTCTTT. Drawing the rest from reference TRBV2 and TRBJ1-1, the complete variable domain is EPEVTQTPSHQVTQMGQEVILRCVPISNHLYFYWYRQILGQKVEFLVSFYNNEISEKSEIFDDQFSVERPDGSNFTLKIRSTKLEDSAMYFCASRPDRVSTEAFFGQGTRLTVV.